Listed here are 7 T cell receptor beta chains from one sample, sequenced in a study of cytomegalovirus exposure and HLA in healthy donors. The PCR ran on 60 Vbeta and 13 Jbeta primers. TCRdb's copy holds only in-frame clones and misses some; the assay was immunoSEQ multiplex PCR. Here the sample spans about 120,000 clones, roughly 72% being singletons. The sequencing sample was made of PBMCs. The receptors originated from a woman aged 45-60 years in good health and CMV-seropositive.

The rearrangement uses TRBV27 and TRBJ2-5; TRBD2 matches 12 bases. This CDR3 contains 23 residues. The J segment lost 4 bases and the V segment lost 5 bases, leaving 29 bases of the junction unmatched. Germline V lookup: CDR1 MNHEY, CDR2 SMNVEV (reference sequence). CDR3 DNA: TGTGCCAGCAGTCCTCGAGTGGATTGGGCTAGCGGGGGGGCCGAGCTTACTCCAGAGACCCAGTACTTC. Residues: CASSPRVDWASGGAELTPETQYF.

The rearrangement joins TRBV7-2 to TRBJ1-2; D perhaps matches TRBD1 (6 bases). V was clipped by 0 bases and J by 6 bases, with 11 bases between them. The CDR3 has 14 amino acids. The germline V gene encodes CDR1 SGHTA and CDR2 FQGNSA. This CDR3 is CASSLAQGFDGYTF. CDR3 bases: TGTGCCAGCAGCTTAGCCCAGGGGTTCGATGGCTACACCTTC.

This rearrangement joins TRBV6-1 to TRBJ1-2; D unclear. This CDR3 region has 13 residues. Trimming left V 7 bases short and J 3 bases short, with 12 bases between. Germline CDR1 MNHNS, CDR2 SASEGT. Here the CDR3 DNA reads TGTGCCAGCACCAACGGACTCGACTATGGCTACACCTTC. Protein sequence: CASTNGLDYGYTF.

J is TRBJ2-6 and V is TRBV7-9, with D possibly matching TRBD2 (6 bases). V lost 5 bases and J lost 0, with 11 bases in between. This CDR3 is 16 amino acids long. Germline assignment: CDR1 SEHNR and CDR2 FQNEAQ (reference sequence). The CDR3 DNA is TGTGCCAGCAGCCCGCTAGCGTTCTCTGGGGCCAACGTCCTGACTTTC. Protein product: CASSPLAFSGANVLTF.

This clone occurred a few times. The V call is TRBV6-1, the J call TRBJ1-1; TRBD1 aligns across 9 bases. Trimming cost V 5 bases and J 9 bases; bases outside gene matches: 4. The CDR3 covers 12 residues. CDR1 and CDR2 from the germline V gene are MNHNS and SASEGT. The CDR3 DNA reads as TGTGCCAGCAGTTCAGGACAGGGGCAAGCTTTCTTT. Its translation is CASSSGQGQAFF.

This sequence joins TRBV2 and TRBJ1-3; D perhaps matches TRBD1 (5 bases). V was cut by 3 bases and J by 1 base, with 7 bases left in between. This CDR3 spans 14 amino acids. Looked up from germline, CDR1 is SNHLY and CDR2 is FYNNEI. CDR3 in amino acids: CASSDRVSGNTIYF. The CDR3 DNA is TGTGCCAGCAGTGACAGGGTTTCTGGAAACACCATATATTTT.

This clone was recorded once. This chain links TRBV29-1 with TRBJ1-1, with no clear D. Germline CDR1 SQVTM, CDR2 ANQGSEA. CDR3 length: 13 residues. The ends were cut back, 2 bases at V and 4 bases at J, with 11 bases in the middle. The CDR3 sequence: CSVESVPGTEAFF. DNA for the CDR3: TGCAGCGTTGAATCGGTTCCGGGCACTGAAGCTTTCTTT. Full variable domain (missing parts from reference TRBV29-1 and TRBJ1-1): SAVISQKPSRDICQRGTSLTIQCQVDSQVTMMFWYRQQPGQSLTLIATANQGSEATYESGFVIDKFPISRPNLTFSTLTVSNMSPEDSSIYLCSVESVPGTEAFFGQGTRLTVV.